Here is one T cell receptor (beta chain) with its context. The antigen is unknown. V was shortened by 0 bases and J by 4 bases, with 14 bases between the two germline ends. Germline V gene sequence: CDR1 GTSNPN, CDR2 SVGIG (reference sequence). This CDR3 comprises 15 residues. Extracted RNA was reverse transcribed into cDNA, the sequencing template. Profiled with immunoSEQ multiplex PCR; TCRdb holds only in-frame clones, not every one. The data contain around 300,000 clones, 50% to 75% of them seen just once; the ten biggest clones take up roughly 0.93%. The record originates from a study of CD8+ T cells in alopecia areata. General study findings and limits: Normal scalp had lower clonality than lesional scalp, with alopecia totalis/universalis lesions showing this most strongly. Between patients, shared TCR sequences were less clear than in mice. This was possibly due in part to HLA diversity in the patient population.

Documented treatment: oral pan-JAK inhibitor, 5-10 mg twice daily. The source material was CD4+ T cells sorted from blood, sampled around week 54, from a patient treated with tofacitinib. The chain uses TRBV30 and TRBJ2-3; no reliable D call. The sequence was collected from a human donor with alopecia areata. The CDR3 protein is CAWSVRHTLPDTQYF. The CDR3 nucleotides are TGTGCCTGGAGTGTCAGACACACATTACCAGATACGCAGTATTTT. Complete variable domain (other parts from reference TRBV30 and TRBJ2-3): SQTIHQWPATLVQPVGSPLSLECTVEGTSNPNLYWYRQAAGRGLQLLFYSVGIGQISSEVPQNLSASRPQDRQFILSSKKLLLSDSGFYLCAWSVRHTLPDTQYFGPGTRLTVL.